These 20 T cell receptor beta chains were sequenced from one sample in a study of blood T cells in healthy people across ages. Through a sample-barcoded 5' primer and a J-beta primer mix, a second PCR was run for roughly 7 to 12 cycles. TCRdb used MiXCR to reprocess the 5' RACE reads, holding one entry per CDR3 protein. The sample contains about 1 million distinct CDR3 sequences, more than 40% of which appear only once. The material sequenced was blood. Source of these receptors: a woman in her sixties or seventies in good health.

The chain employs TRBV15 and TRBJ2-7, with 7 bases fitting TRBD1. Per germline, CDR1 LNHNV and CDR2 YYDKDF (reference sequence). J lost 5 bases, V lost 0 bases, and 7 bases had no gene match. This CDR3 contains 15 residues. This CDR3 is CATSRDQRGQDEQYF. As DNA, the CDR3 is TGTGCCACCAGCAGAGATCAAAGGGGGCAGGACGAGCAGTACTTC.

J is TRBJ2-3 and V is TRBV7-2, with TRBD2 matching 9 bases. The V gene end was trimmed by 5 bases and the J gene end by 4 bases; junction bases not matched to a gene: 13. From germline, CDR1 is SGHTA and CDR2 FQGNSA. CDR3 length: 17 amino acids. The CDR3 nucleotides are TGTGCCAGCAGCCATAGCTTTAGCGGGAGAGCGGCAGATACGCAGTATTTT. Translation gives CASSHSFSGRAADTQYF.

V usage is TRBV6-1 and J usage is TRBJ2-7, with 12 positions matching TRBD2. Germline CDR1 reads MNHNS; CDR2 reads SASEGT. The CDR3 is 15 residues long. The V gene end was trimmed by 7 bases and the J gene end by 1 base; junction bases not matched to a gene: 5. In DNA, the CDR3 is TGTGCCAGCACGGGACTAGCGGGCTCATCCTACGAGCAGTACTTC. This encodes CASTGLAGSSYEQYF.

The rearrangement joins TRBV29-1 to TRBJ1-1, with D perhaps TRBD1 (5 bases). The ends were cut back, 6 bases at V and 11 bases at J, with 19 bases in the middle. The CDR3 extends over 12 amino acids. Germline V gene sequence: CDR1 SQVTM, CDR2 ANQGSEA. The CDR3 DNA reads as TGCAGCGTCGCCTACTCTTCTCGGGGGGCTTTCTTT. Translating gives CSVAYSSRGAFF.

The CDR3 DNA follows: TGTGCCAGCTCGGGCGGATGGCACCACTACGAGCAGTACTTC. This sequence encodes CASSGGWHHYEQYF. The genes are TRBV28 and TRBJ2-5; no firm D call. The better agreement between TRBJ2-7 and the DNA end casts doubt on the J call. CDR1 is MDHEN, CDR2 SYDVKM, per germline. The CDR3 is 14 residues long.

V gene TRBV5-6 combines with J gene TRBJ1-6; D perhaps matches TRBD1 (5 bases). Trimming removed 1 base at V and 7 bases at J, with 12 bases between. CDR3 length: 15 residues. The V gene's germline CDR1 is SGHDT and CDR2 YYEEEE. The CDR3 coding sequence is TGTGCCAGCAGCTTGTTCAGCAGGGTCAATTCACCCCTCCACTTT. Its translation: CASSLFSRVNSPLHF.

This clonotype was counted only a few times. This rearrangement joins TRBV7-2 to TRBJ1-5, with a weak D call TRBD1 (6 bases). This CDR3 is 15 amino acids long. V lost 2 bases and J lost 4, with 12 bases in between. Germline V gene sequence: CDR1 SGHTA, CDR2 FQGNSA. The CDR3 sequence is CASSLRRTENQPQHF. The CDR3 DNA follows: TGTGCCAGCAGCTTACGCCGGACAGAGAATCAGCCCCAGCATTTT. The whole variable domain, remainder taken from reference TRBV7-2 and TRBJ1-5, is GAGVSQSPSNKVTEKGKDVELRCDPISGHTALYWYRQSLGQGLEFLIYFQGNSAPDKSGLPSDRFSAERTGGSVSTLTIQRTQQEDSAVYLCASSLRRTENQPQHFGDGTRLSIL.

The chain joins TRBV7-9 to TRBJ1-1; the D is unclear. Per germline, CDR1 SEHNR and CDR2 FQNEAQ (reference sequence). V shed 5 bases and J shed 3 bases, with 19 bases lying between them. CDR3 length: 16 amino acids. The CDR3 region is CASSPVVGSFDTEAFF. CDR3 nucleotides: TGTGCCAGCAGCCCCGTAGTGGGCAGTTTTGACACTGAAGCTTTCTTT.

This chain joins TRBV7-2 and TRBJ2-7; D call uncertain. The CDR3 has 14 amino acids. V was cut by 0 bases and J by 5 bases, with 11 bases left in between. Germline CDR1 SGHTA, CDR2 FQGNSA. CDR3 protein: CASSLARTRDEQYF. The CDR3 nucleotides are TGTGCCAGCAGCTTAGCGCGAACAAGGGACGAGCAGTACTTC.

This clonotype was seen only a few times. This CDR3 is CSARPMKRASTDTQYF. The CDR3 DNA sequence: TGCAGTGCTAGACCCATGAAGCGGGCTAGCACAGATACGCAGTATTTT. J is TRBJ2-3 and V is TRBV20-1, with D possibly being TRBD2 (6 bases). The CDR3 sequence is 16 residues long. The V and J ends lost 2 bases and 0 bases respectively, with 15 bases between them. Germline assignment: CDR1 DFQATT and CDR2 SNEGSKA (reference sequence).

This clonotype was observed many times. The rearrangement joins TRBV29-1 to TRBJ2-7; 10 nucleotides align to TRBD1. V was pared by 2 bases and J by 1 base, with 2 bases of the junction left unmatched. Germline values: CDR1 SQVTM, CDR2 ANQGSEA. The CDR3 runs 14 residues. The CDR3 DNA sequence: TGCAGCGTTGAATGGACAGGGGGGTCCTACGAGCAGTACTTC. Translated: CSVEWTGGSYEQYF.

The V and J genes are TRBV30 and TRBJ2-5; D gene unclear. CDR1 and CDR2 (germline): GTSNPN, SVGIG (reference sequence). The CDR3 has 13 amino acids. V lost 1 base, J lost 2 bases, and 8 bases lay in between. The chain's CDR3 is CAWSGRKQETQYF. CDR3 in DNA: TGTGCCTGGAGTGGAAGGAAACAAGAGACCCAGTACTTC.

CDR3 coding DNA: TGTGCCAGCTTTCAGGGGCCGAGCAATCAGCCCCAGCATTTT. Encoded protein: CASFQGPSNQPQHF. V usage is TRBV28 and J usage is TRBJ1-5; a weak D match, TRBD1 (6 bases). Trimming took 8 bases from V and 1 from J, leaving 12 bases between them. This CDR3 is built from 14 residues. Germline V lookup: CDR1 MDHEN, CDR2 SYDVKM.

In this sample, this clonotype turned up once. The chain is built from TRBV20-1 and TRBJ2-3; 8 positions match TRBD1. This CDR3 contains 15 residues. V lost 5 bases, J lost 1 base, and 8 bases stayed unmatched. Per the germline V gene, CDR1 is DFQATT and CDR2 is SNEGSKA (reference sequence). CDR3 DNA: TGCAGTGCTCCCTCAGGGGGCCGGGGCACAGATACGCAGTATTTT. Translation gives CSAPSGGRGTDTQYF.

The rearrangement joins TRBV2 to TRBJ2-1; the match to TRBD2 covers 10 bases. In germline, CDR1 is SNHLY, CDR2 FYNNEI. The CDR3 consists of 16 residues. V trimming: 8 bases; J trimming: 1 base; junction bases outside the gene matches: 8. The CDR3 DNA reads as TGTGCCAGCTGGGCTAGCGGGAGTAGATCCTACAATGAGCAGTTCTTC. It codes for CASWASGSRSYNEQFF.

The chain is built from TRBV7-9 and TRBJ1-1; no definite D call. The V gene's germline CDR1 is SEHNR and CDR2 FQNEAQ (reference sequence). The CDR3 runs to 14 residues. V gave up 5 bases and J gave up 6 bases, with 16 bases separating them. CDR3 coding DNA: TGTGCCAGCAGCCGCCGGGCACTCGGACCTGAAGCTTTCTTT. It specifies CASSRRALGPEAFF.

CDR3 residues: CASSPLSSTGDEQYF. Written as DNA, the CDR3 is TGTGCCAGCAGTCCCTTGTCCTCGACAGGAGACGAGCAGTACTTC. V and J are TRBV28 and TRBJ2-4; a weak D match, TRBD1 (6 bases). The end of the DNA fits TRBJ2-7 better, so the J call may be wrong. The germline gives CDR1 MDHEN, CDR2 SYDVKM. The CDR3 loop spans 15 amino acids.

This rearrangement joins TRBV10-2 to TRBJ2-7; D unresolved. Trimming cost V 6 bases and J 0 bases, with 6 bases left between them. This CDR3 contains 12 residues. Germline V gene lookup returns CDR1 WSHSY and CDR2 SAAADI. The CDR3 is CASRRRSYEQYF. As DNA, the CDR3 is TGCGCCAGCAGGCGACGCTCCTACGAGCAGTACTTC.

For the CDR3, the DNA is TGTGCCAGCAGAGGAACCTTATTCTACGAGCAGTACTTC. Translating gives CASRGTLFYEQYF. The genes are TRBV7-9 and TRBJ2-7; the D is unclear. The CDR3 runs 13 residues. Germline-derived CDR1 and CDR2 are SEHNR and FQNEAQ (reference sequence). V lost 6 bases, J lost 3 bases, and 12 bases lay in between.

Concerning this clonotype: A much larger clone lies one base from this, so it may be a read error. J is TRBJ2-1 and V is TRBV10-3; no firm D call. In germline, CDR1 is ENHRY, CDR2 SYGVKD. V was trimmed by 10 bases and J by 7 bases, leaving 17 bases between them. This CDR3 comprises 13 residues. In DNA, the CDR3 is TGTGCCACCACAAGGGCTCTATCAAATGAGCAGTTCTTC. It is translated as CATTRALSNEQFF.